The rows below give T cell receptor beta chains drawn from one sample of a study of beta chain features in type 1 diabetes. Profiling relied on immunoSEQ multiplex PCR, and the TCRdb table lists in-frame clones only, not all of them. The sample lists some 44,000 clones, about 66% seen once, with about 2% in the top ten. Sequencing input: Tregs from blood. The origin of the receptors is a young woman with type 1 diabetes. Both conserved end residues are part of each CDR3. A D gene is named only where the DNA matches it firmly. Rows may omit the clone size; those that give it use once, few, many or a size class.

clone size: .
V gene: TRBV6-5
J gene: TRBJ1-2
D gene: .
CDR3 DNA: TGTGCCAGTGGTTCGGTTGGAGGGGGCTACACCTTC
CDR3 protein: CASGSVGGGYTF

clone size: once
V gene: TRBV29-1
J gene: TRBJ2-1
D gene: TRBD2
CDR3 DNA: TGCAGCGTTGAAGCCTCACCCACCTCGGGGGGCAATGAGCAGTTCTTC
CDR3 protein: CSVEASPTSGGNEQFF

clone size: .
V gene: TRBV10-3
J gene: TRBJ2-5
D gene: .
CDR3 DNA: TGTGCCATCCGAGGGCTGGGAGAGACCCAGTACTTC
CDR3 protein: CAIRGLGETQYF

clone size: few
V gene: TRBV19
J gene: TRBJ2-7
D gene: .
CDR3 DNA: TGTGCCAGTAGTACCGCAGGGATTCCCTACGAGCAGTACTTC
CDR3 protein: CASSTAGIPYEQYF

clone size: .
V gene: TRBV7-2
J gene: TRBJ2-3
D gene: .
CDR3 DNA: TGTGCCAGCAGCCCCCGCCCCTCCAGGCAGTATTTT
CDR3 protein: CASSPRPSRQYF

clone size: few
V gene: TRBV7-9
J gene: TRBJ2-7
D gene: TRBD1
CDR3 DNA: TGTGCCAGCAGCCAAGGACAGGGGGGACGCGAGCAGTACTTC
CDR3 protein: CASSQGQGGREQYF

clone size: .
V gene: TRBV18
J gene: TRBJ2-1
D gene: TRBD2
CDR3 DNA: TGTGCCAGCTCACAACAAGGACTAGCGGGAAATGAGCAGTTCTTC
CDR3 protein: CASSQQGLAGNEQFF

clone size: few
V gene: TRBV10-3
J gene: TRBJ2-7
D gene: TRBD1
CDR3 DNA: TGTGCCATCAACGCAGGACAGGGCAGCTCCTACGAGCAGTACTTC
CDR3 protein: CAINAGQGSSYEQYF

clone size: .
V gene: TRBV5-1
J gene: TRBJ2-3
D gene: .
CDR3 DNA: TGCGCCAGCAGCACCGGGACAAGCACAGATACGCAGTATTTT
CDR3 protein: CASSTGTSTDTQYF

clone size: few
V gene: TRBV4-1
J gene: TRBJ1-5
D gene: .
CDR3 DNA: TGCGCCAGCAGCCAAACTCGGGGAGAAGGTCCCAATCAGCCCCAGCATTTT
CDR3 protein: CASSQTRGEGPNQPQHF

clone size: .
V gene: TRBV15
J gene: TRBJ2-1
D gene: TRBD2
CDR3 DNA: TGTGCCACCAGCAGAGAAGGGCTAGCGGGGGGCAATGAGCAGTTCTTC
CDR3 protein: CATSREGLAGGNEQFF

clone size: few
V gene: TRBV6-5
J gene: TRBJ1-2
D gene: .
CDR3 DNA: TGTGCCAGCAGTTACCAGCGCCCTAAAAATAACTATGGCTACACCTTC
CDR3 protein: CASSYQRPKNNYGYTF

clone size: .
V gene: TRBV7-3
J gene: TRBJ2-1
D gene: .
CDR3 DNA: TGTGCCAGCAGCTTGGGGGGGGCTAGCGGTTACAATGAGCAGTTCTTC
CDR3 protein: CASSLGGASGYNEQFF

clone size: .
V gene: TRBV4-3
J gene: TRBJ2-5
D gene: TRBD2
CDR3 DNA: TGCGCCAGCAGCCAAGCCCCGGGGGAGGGAGGAGGGACCCAGTACTTC
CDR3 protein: CASSQAPGEGGGTQYF

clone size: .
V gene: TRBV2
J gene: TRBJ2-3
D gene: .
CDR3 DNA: TGTGCCAGCAGTGAAGGGAACAGGGGCACAGATACGCAGTATTTT
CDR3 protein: CASSEGNRGTDTQYF

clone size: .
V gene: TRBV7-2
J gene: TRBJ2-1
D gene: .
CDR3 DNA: TGTGCCAGCAGCCGGACAAAGGTCGCCTCCTACAATGAGCAGTTCTTC
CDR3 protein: CASSRTKVASYNEQFF

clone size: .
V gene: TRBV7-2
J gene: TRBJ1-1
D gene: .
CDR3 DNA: TGTGCCAGCAGCTTTGGGCAGCCAAACACTGAAGCTTTCTTT
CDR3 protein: CASSFGQPNTEAFF

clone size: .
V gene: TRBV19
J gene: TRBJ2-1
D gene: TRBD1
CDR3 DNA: TGTGCCAGTACCCCGGACAGGGGTCCCAATGAGCAGTTCTTC
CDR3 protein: CASTPDRGPNEQFF

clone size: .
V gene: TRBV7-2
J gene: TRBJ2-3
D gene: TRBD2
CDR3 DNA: TGTGCCAGCAGCTTGACTAGCGGGAAAGATACGCAGTATTTT
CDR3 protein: CASSLTSGKDTQYF

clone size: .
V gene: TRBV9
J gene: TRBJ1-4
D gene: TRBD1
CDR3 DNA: TGTGCCAGCAGCGAGGGACAGGGATGGGAAGAAAAACTGTTTTTT
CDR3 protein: CASSEGQGWEEKLFF

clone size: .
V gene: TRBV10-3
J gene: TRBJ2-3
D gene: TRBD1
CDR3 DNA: TGTGCCATCAGTGGGGCCCAGGGGGAGAGGGATACGCAGTATTTT
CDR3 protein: CAISGAQGERDTQYF

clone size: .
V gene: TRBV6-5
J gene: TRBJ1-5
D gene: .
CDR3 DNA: TGTGCCAGCAGTCAGGAGGCAAATCAGCCCCAGCATTTT
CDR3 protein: CASSQEANQPQHF

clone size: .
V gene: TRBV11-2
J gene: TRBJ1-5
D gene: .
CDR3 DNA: TGTGCCAGCAGCCTGAACCAGGCTGCTAATCAGCCCCAGCATTTT
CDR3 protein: CASSLNQAANQPQHF

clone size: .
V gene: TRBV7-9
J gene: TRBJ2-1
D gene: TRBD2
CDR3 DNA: TGTGCCAGCAGCCCCGGGACTAATACGGAGAATGAGCAGTTCTTC
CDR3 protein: CASSPGTNTENEQFF

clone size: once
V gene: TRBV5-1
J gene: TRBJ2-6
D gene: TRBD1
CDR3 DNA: TGCGCCAGCAGCGGGCAGGGACAGGGGGCCTCTGGGGCCAACGTCCTGACTTTC
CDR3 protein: CASSGQGQGASGANVLTF

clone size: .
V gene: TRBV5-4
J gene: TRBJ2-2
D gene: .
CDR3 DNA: TGTGCCAGCAGCCCCCAGGCGAACACCGGGGAGCTGTTTTTT
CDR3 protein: CASSPQANTGELFF

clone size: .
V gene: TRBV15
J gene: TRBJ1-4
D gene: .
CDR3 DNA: TGTGCCACGGCTACTTGGGAGGAAAAACTGTTTTTT
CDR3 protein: CATATWEEKLFF

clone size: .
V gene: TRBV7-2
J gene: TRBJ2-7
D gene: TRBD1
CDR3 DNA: TGTGCCAGCAGCTCTTACAGGGGGCCCTACGAGCAGTACTTC
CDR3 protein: CASSSYRGPYEQYF

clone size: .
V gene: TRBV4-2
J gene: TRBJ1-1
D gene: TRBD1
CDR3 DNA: TGTGCCAGCAGACGGGACAGGGGGACTTCTGAAGCTTTCTTT
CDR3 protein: CASRRDRGTSEAFF

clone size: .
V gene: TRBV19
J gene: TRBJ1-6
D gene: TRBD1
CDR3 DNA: TGTGCCAGTACCGGGACAGCGGAGAGCTCCTATAATTCACCCCTCCACTTT
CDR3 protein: CASTGTAESSYNSPLHF

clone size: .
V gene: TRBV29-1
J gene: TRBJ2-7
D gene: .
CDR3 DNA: TGCAGCGTTGGCGTGGGACTTGCCTACGAGCAGTACTTC
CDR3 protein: CSVGVGLAYEQYF

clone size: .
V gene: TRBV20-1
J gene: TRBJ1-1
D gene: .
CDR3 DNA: TGCAGTGCCGTAGCGAGGGACATCACTTTCTTT
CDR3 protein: CSAVARDITFF

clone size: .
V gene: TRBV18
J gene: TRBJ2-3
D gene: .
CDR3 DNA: TGTGCCAGCTCCGAGCAGCGCGGGGATACGCAGTATTTT
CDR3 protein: CASSEQRGDTQYF

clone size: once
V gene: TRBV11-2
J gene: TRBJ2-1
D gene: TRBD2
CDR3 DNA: TGTGCCAGCAGCACCTTTTTAGCGGCCGGGGGGGCGGGAAATGAGCAGTTCTTC
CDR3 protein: CASSTFLAAGGAGNEQFF

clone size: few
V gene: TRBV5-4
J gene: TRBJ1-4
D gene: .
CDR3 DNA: TGTGCCAGCAGTACTGGACTGCCTAATGAAAAACTGTTTTTT
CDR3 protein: CASSTGLPNEKLFF

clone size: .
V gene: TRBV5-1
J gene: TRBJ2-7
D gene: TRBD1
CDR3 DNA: TGCGCCAGCAGCCGCCTTGGGACAGGGGGCATTTACGAGCAGTACTTC
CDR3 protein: CASSRLGTGGIYEQYF

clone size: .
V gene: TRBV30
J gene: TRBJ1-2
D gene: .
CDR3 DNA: TGTGCCTGGAGTCATAGCTATGGCTACACCTTC
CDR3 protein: CAWSHSYGYTF

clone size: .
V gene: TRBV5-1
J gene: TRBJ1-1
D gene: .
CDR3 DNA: TGCGCCAGCAGCTTGGACATCAACATGAACACTGAAGCTTTCTTT
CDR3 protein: CASSLDINMNTEAFF

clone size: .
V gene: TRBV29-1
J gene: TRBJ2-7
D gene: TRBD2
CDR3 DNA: TGCAGCGTTGGGACTAGCGGGAGGAAGACAACCTACGAGCAGTACTTC
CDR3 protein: CSVGTSGRKTTYEQYF

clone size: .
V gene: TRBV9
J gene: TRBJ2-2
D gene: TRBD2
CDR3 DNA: TGTGCCAGCAGCGTACTAGCGGCCGGGGAGCTGTTTTTT
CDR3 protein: CASSVLAAGELFF

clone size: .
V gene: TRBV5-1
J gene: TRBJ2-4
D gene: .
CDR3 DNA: TGCGCCAGCAGCACCGAGTCCCTAGCCAAAAACATTCAGTACTTC
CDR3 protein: CASSTESLAKNIQYF

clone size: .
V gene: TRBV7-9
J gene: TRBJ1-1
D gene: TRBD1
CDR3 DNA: TGTGCCAGCAGCTCGCAGCGGGCAGGGGGTAACACTGAAGCTTTCTTT
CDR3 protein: CASSSQRAGGNTEAFF

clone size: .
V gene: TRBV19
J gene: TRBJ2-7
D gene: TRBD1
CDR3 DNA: TGTGCCAGTAGTTGGACAGGGGGAGGCTACGAGCAGTACTTC
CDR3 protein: CASSWTGGGYEQYF

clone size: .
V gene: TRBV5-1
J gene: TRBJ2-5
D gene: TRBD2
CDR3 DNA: TGCGCCAGCAGCCCCGGCCTGGTAGCGGGAGCTGAGACCCAGTACTTC
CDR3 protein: CASSPGLVAGAETQYF

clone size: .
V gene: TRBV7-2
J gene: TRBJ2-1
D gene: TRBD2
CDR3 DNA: TGTGCCAGCACCAATAGACTAGCGGGCTTGTACAATGAGCAGTTCTTC
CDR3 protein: CASTNRLAGLYNEQFF

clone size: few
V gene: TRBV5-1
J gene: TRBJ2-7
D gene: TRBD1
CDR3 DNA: TGCGCCAGCAGCTTGGCGGGCGGGACAGGGATGTACGAGCAGTACTTC
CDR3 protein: CASSLAGGTGMYEQYF